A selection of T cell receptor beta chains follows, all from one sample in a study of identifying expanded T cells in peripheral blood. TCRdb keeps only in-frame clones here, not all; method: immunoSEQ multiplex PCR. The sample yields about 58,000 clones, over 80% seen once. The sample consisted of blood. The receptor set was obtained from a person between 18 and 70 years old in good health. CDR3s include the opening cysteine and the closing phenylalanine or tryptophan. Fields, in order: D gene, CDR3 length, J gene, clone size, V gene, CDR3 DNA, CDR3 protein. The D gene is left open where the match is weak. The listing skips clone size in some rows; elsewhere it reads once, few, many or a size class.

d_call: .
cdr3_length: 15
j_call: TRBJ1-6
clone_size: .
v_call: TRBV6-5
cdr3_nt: TGTGCCAGCACCCTGGGGGGGCAGCGAAATTCACCCCTCCACTTT
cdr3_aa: CASTLGGQRNSPLHF

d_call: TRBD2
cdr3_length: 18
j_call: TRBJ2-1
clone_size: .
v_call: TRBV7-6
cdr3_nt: TGTGCCAGCAGCTTAGGCCTAGCGGGGGGAGTCTCCTACAATGAGCAGTTCTTC
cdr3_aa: CASSLGLAGGVSYNEQFF

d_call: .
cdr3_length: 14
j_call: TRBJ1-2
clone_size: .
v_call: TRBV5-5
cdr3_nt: TGTGCCAGCAGCTTGGATGCCTCTAACTATGGCTACACCTTC
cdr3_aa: CASSLDASNYGYTF

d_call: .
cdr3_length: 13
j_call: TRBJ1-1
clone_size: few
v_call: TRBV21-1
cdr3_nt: TGTGCCAGCCCCATTCGCCCTAACCCCGAAGCTTTCTTT
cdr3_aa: CASPIRPNPEAFF

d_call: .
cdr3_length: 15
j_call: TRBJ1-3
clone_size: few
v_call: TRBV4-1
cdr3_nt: TGCGCCAGCAGCCCGGCTCCCTTCTCTGGAAACACCATATATTTT
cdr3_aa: CASSPAPFSGNTIYF

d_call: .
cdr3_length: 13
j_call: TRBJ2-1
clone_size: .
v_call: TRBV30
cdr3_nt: TGTGCCTTTACAGGGCAATTCCACAATGAGCAGTTCTTC
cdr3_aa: CAFTGQFHNEQFF

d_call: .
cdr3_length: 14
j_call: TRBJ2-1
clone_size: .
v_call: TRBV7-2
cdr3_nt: TGTGCCAGCAGCCCCCGGGTAGGGTACAATGAGCAGTTCTTC
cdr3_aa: CASSPRVGYNEQFF

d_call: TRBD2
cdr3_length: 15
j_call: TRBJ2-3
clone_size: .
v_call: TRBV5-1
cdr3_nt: TGCGCCAGCACCCCGACTAGCGGGATTGGAGATACGCAGTATTTT
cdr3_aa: CASTPTSGIGDTQYF

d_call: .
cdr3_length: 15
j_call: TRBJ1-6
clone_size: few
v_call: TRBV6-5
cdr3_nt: TGTGCCAGTGCTCGGGGGAGCTCCTATAATTCACCCCTCCACTTT
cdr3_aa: CASARGSSYNSPLHF

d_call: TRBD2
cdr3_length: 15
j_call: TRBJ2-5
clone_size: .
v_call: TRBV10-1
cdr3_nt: TGCGCCAGCAGCCTGACTAGCAGAATTAAAGAGACCCAGTACTTC
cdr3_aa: CASSLTSRIKETQYF

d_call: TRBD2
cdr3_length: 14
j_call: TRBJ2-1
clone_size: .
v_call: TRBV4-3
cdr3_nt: TGCGCCAGCAGCCTCTGGACTAGCCACAATGAGCAGTTCTTC
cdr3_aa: CASSLWTSHNEQFF

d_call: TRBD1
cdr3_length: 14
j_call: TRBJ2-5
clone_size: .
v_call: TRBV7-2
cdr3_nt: TGTGCCAGCAGCTTAGCAGGGGGCATGGAGACCCAGTACTTC
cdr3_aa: CASSLAGGMETQYF

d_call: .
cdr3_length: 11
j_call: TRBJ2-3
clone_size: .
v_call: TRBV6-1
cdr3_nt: TGTGCCAGTCGAGGGGTAGATACGCAGTATTTT
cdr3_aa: CASRGVDTQYF

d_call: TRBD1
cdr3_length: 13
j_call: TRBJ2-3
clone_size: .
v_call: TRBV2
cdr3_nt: TGTGCCAGCAGAGAAACCGAGACAGGGACGCAGTATTTT
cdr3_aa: CASRETETGTQYF

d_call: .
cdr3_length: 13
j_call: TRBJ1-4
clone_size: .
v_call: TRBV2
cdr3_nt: TGTGCCAGCAACGGCGGAGGGAATGAAAAACTGTTTTTT
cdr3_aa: CASNGGGNEKLFF

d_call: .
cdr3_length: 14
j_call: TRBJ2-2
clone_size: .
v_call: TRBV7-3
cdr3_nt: TGTGCCAGCAGCCGAGGGGGGAACACCGGGGAGCTGTTTTTT
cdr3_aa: CASSRGGNTGELFF

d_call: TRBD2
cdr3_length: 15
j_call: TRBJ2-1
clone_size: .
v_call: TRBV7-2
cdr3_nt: TGTGCCAGCAGCATTACTAGCGGGAGCGGCCCTACCCAGTTCTTC
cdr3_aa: CASSITSGSGPTQFF

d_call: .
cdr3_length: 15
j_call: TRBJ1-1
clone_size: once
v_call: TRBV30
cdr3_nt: TGTGCCTGGAGAAGGGATTCCGTTTTGAACACTGAAGCTTTCTTT
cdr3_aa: CAWRRDSVLNTEAFF

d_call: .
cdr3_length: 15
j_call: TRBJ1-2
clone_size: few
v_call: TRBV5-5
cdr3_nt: TGTGCCAGCAGCTTGGCTGCAGCGACTGTGGAGGGCTACACCTTC
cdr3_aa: CASSLAAATVEGYTF

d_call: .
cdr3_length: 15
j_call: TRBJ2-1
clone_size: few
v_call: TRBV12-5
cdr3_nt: TGTGCTAGTGATTCGACAGGTGCATCTACAAATGAGCAGTTCTTC
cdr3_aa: CASDSTGASTNEQFF

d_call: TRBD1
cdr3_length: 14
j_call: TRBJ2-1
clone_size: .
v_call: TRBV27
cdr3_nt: TGTGCCAGCAGGGAGCCGACAGGGAACAATGAGCAGTTCTTC
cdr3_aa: CASREPTGNNEQFF

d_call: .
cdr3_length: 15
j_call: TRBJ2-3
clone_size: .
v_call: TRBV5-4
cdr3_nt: TGTGCCAGCAGCCGTTATAAGCAGGGACTAGATACGCAGTATTTT
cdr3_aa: CASSRYKQGLDTQYF

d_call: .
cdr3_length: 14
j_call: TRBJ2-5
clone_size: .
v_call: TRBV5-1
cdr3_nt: TGCGCCAGCAACCCTTGGACGTCACAAGAGACCCAGTACTTC
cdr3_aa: CASNPWTSQETQYF

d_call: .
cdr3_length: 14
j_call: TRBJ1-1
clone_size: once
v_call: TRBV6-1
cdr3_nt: TGTGCCAGCAGGCACAGGGTCTCGAACACTGAAGCTTTCTTT
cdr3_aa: CASRHRVSNTEAFF

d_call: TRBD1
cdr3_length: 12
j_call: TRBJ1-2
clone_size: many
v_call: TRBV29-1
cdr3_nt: TGCAGCCCATGGGACAGGGGGTCTCGCTACACCTTC
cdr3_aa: CSPWDRGSRYTF

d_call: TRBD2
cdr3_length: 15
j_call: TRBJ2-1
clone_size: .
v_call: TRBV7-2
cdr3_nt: TGTGCCAGCAGCGAGACTAGCGGGGCCTACAATGAGCAGTTCTTC
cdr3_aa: CASSETSGAYNEQFF

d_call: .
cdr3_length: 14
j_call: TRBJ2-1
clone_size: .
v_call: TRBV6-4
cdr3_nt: TGTGCCAGCAGTGAGGACAGCTCCTACAATGAGCAGTTCTTC
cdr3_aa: CASSEDSSYNEQFF

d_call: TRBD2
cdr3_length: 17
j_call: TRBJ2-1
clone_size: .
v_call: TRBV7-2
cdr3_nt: TGTGCCAGCACCGAAGGGACTAGCGGGAGGAGATCGGGTGAGCAGTTCTTC
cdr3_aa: CASTEGTSGRRSGEQFF

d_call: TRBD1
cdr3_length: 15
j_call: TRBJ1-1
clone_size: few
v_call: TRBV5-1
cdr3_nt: TGCGCCAGCAAGAGACAGGGAAATATGAACACTGAAGCTTTCTTT
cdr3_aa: CASKRQGNMNTEAFF

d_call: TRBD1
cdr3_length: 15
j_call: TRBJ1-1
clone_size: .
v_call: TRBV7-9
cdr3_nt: TGTGCCAGCAGCCAGACAGGGGCCGATGACACTGAAGCTTTCTTT
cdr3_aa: CASSQTGADDTEAFF

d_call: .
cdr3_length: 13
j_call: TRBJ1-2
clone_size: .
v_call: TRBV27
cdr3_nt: TGTGCCAGCAGTTTTGACAGGATGGATGGCTACACCTTC
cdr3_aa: CASSFDRMDGYTF

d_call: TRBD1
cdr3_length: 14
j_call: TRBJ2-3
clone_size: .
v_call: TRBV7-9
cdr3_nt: TGTGCCAGCCCTCAAGGGGGCCGAACAGATACGCAGTATTTT
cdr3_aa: CASPQGGRTDTQYF

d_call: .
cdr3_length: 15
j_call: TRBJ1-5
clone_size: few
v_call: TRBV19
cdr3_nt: TGTGCCAGTAGAAAGAGGGAAGGAGGGGTCCAGCCCCAGCATTTT
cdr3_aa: CASRKREGGVQPQHF

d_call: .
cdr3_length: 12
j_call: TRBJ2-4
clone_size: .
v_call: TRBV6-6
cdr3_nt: TGTGCCAGCAGGGACAGCAAAAACATTCAGTACTTC
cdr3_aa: CASRDSKNIQYF

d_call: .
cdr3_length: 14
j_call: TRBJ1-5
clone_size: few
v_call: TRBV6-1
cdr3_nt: TGTGCCAGCATGCAGGGTATGGGCAATCAGCCCCAGCATTTT
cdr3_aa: CASMQGMGNQPQHF

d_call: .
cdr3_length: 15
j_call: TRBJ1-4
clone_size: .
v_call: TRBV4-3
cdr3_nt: TGCGCCAGCAGCCAAGAGGGGGCAACTAATGAAAAACTGTTTTTT
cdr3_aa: CASSQEGATNEKLFF

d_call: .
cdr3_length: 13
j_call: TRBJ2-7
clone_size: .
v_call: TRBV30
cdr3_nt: TGTGCCTGGAGTGTGGCCCGGACACTAGAGCAGTACTTC
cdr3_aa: CAWSVARTLEQYF

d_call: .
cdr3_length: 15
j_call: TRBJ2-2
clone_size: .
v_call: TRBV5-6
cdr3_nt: TGTGCCAGCAGCTTGCGGGCCTCACGGACCGGGGAGCTGTTTTTT
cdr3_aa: CASSLRASRTGELFF

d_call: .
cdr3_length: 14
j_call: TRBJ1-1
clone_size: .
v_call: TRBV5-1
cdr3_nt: TGCGCCAGCAGCTCGGGACCCCAGAACACTGAAGCTTTCTTT
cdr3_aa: CASSSGPQNTEAFF

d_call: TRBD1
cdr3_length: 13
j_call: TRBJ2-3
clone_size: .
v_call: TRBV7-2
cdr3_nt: TGTGCCAGCGCCGGGACAGGGGGATATACGCAGTATTTT
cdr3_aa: CASAGTGGYTQYF

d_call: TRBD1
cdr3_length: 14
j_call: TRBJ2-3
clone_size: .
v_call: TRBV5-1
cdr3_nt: TGCGCCAGCAGCGAGGGACAGTACACAGATACGCAGTATTTT
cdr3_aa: CASSEGQYTDTQYF

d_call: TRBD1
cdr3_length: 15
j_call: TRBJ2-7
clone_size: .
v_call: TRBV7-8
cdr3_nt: TGTGCCAGCAACTCTGTTACCACAGGGGGCTACGAGCAGTACTTC
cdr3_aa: CASNSVTTGGYEQYF

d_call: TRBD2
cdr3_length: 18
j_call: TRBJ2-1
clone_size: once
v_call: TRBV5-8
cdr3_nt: TGTGCCAGCAGCTCGGGACTAGCGGGGGTTAGCTCCTACAATGAGCAGTTCTTC
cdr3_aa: CASSSGLAGVSSYNEQFF

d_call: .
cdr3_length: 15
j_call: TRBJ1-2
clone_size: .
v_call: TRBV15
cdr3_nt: TGTGCCACCAGCAGAGTTAAAAGCGGAGGGTCTGGCTACACCTTC
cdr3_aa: CATSRVKSGGSGYTF

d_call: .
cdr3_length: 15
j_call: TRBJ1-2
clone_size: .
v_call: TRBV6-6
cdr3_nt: TGTGCCAGCAGTCAATCGACCGGGACTCTGTGGGGCTACACCTTC
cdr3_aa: CASSQSTGTLWGYTF

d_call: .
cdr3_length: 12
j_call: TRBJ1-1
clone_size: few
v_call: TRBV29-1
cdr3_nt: TGCAGCGTTGATCCTCTCGGGACTGAAGCTTTCTTT
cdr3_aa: CSVDPLGTEAFF

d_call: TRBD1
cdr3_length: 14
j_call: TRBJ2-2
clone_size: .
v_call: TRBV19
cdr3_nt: TGTGCCAGCTTGGACAGGGGGAACACCGGGGAGCTGTTTTTT
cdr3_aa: CASLDRGNTGELFF

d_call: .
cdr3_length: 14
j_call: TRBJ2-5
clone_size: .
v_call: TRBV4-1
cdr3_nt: TGCGCCAGCAGCCAAGATAGGCTTCGAGAGACCCAGTACTTC
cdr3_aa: CASSQDRLRETQYF

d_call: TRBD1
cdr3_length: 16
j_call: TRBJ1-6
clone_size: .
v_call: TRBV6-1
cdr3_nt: TGTGCCAGCAGTGAAGACAGGGGTCTAAGTAATTCACCCCTCCACTTT
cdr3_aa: CASSEDRGLSNSPLHF

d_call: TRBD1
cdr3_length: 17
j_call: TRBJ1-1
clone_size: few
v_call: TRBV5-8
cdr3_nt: TGTGCCAGCAGCGGGCACAGGGGGGGACTATTGAACACTGAAGCTTTCTTT
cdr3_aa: CASSGHRGGLLNTEAFF

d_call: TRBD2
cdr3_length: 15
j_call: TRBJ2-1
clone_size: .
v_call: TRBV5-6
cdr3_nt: TGTGCCAGCAGCCGCTCGGGACTAGCGGGCAATGAGCAGTTCTTC
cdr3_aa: CASSRSGLAGNEQFF

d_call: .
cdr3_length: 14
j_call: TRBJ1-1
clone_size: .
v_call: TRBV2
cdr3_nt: TGTGCCAGCAGTGAGCGGCAGCAGAACACTGAAGCTTTCTTT
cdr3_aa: CASSERQQNTEAFF

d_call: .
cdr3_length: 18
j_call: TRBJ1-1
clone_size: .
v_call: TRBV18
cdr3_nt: TGTGCCAGCTCACCGAAACCCTATCAGGACAGCAAGAACACTGAAGCTTTCTTT
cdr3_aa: CASSPKPYQDSKNTEAFF

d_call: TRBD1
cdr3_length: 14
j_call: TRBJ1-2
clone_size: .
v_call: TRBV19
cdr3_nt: TGTGCCAGTAGTGCCCGGGACAGGGTCCCTGGCTACACCTTC
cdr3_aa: CASSARDRVPGYTF